Reported below is one T cell receptor (beta chain). The antigen it recognizes is unknown. Base qualities were left out, and no much larger clone turns up one base away. Trimming takes 1 base from V and 4 bases from J, and the germline ends sit 11 bases apart. CDR1 and CDR2 are read off the germline V gene (reference sequence) as MNHNY and SVGAGI. There are 14 amino acids in the CDR3, from cysteine to phenylalanine inclusive. Kept here is only the CDR3 DNA, which spans 42 bases and is read in frame from base 1. These data originate in a study of T cell responses to AZD1222 COVID-19 vaccine listed by TCRdb under 2021. A note on the overall study: A total of 230 to 250 trial participants underwent TCR sequencing, of whom roughly 210 had received two doses of AZD1222 and about 26 had received two doses of the MenACWY control vaccine. Trial participants were enrolled by age into subgroups of 18-55, 56-69 and 70-plus years, and around 140, 26 and 57 TCR-sequenced participants, respectively, were included in these subgroups. Study-wide conclusions, independent of this receptor: The vaccine-associated CD4 TCRs covered the entire spike protein, and the dominant responses fell in regions 160-218 and 743-854. After two AZD1222 doses, both the breadth and the depth of spike-specific TCRs were significantly higher than at day 0 and than in MenACWY recipients. Conclusions about previously exposed vaccinees are limited because only a handful of AZD1222 recipients were SARS-CoV-2 seropositive at baseline. Because no samples from the day 14 peak response were available, repertoires could be characterized only after the peak T cell response. In the small 56-69-year group, the increase in depth fell short of significance, most likely because of low power. Participants were mostly white British and included more females than males, and it was suggested by the authors that clonal diversity may have been underestimated. Nearly half of unique spike-specific TCRs reportedly recognized epitopes outside regions mutated in the B.1.351 and B.1.1.7 variants.

The CDR3 regions of human TCRbeta chains were analyzed by immunosequencing. The authors' pipeline ran thus. TCRs in the repertoires were compared against a reference library of SARS-CoV-2-specific TCRs that had been generated with the MIRA antigen-specificity platform. Breadth was defined as the fraction of unique TCRs that were SARS-CoV-2-associated. Depth was defined as the fraction of total T cells that were SARS-CoV-2-associated. Using the MIRA data, every spike-specific TCR was mapped to the spike region that the TCR reacted to and assigned to either a CD4 or a CD8 class. Log10-transformed breadth and depth values were compared by one-way ANOVA with Sidak's multiple comparisons tests. The table was pulled from immuneACCESS by TCRdb, which kept in-frame rearrangements only. Such tables lose some clones; where checked, under half of the loss comes from unresolved V genes, and the rest has no known cause. That table supplies the V and J calls and clone size; D and trimming were determined from the DNA. For this sample there are 150,000 to 200,000 clones; roughly 94% appear just once. In total, the top ten clones hold about 1% of the sample.

The meaning of the sample's time point label: about 28 days (+/-7) after the second vaccine dose. AZD1222 recipients whose second dose came at about 4 weeks and those whose second dose came at about 12 weeks were combined into one group, since spike-specific TCR depth and breadth did not differ between the two schedules. Samples from vaccinated people were obtained from the UK trials COV001 and COV002, which included a single-blind randomized controlled phase 2/3 trial of AZD1222 (ChAdOx1 nCoV-19) in healthy adults. Trial participant PBMC samples were collected at day 0 and day 28 after the second dose for TCRbeta chain sequencing.

This sequence was found in an adult who received the AZD1222 COVID-19 vaccine. The chain links TRBV6-6 with TRBJ2-7, and perhaps TRBD1 as D gene, on 5 matching bases. The sequences come from peripheral blood, collected 28 days after the second AZD1222 dose. The DNA sequence follows: TGTGCCAGCAGTTACTGGGGCGTCGGGTACGAGCAGTACTTC. The resulting protein is CASSYWGVGYEQYF.